Described below is a single T cell receptor beta chain sequence and its context. Its target is not known. This entry comes from a study of identifying expanded T cells in peripheral blood. Study observations and caveats: Approximately two-week clone count variance significantly increased as total template count grew. Differentially abundant clones: 0.95 to 1.5 between replicates, 16.4 at 2 to 3 weeks, 19 to 20 at four.

V dropped 4 bases and J dropped 5; count of bases not matched to a gene: 14. CDR3 length equals 16 residues. In germline, CDR1 is SGHRS, CDR2 YFSETQ. During the collection period, no donor immune events like infections were recorded. Data came from immunoSEQ multiplex PCR; TCRdb stores just in-frame clones and leaves some out. This repertoire shows about 110,000 clones, approximately 90% found once; its top ten account for about a sixth. The V call is TRBV5-1, the J call TRBJ1-1, with TRBD1 matching 7 bases. Material: blood. This sequence was found in a person aged 18 to 70 in good health. The DNA of the CDR3 is TGCGCCAGCAGCCCGCCGGGACAGCTCCTTCGGACTGAAGCTTTCTTT. As protein: CASSPPGQLLRTEAFF.